Reported below is one T cell receptor (beta chain). No antigen is known for it. Single viable CD3+CD4+CD8-CD45RO+ cells were sorted as the memory CD4+ T cells. After thawing, CD4+ T cells were positively selected. The data originate from a study of memory CD4+ T cells and cytomegalovirus serostatus. Study observations and caveats: Suggested: most of the CMV-linked TCR signature lies in CD4+ memory cells. Each of approximately 73 CMV-associated TCRbeta sequences occurred in one to five individuals.

The repertoire was sequenced with immunoSEQ multiplex PCR; TCRdb's copy has only in-frame clones and lacks some. The table has 25,000 to 30,000 clones, around 72% seen once. The CDR3 is 18 amino acids. Germline V lookup: CDR1 SGHRS, CDR2 YFSETQ. The V segment lost 0 bases and the J segment 5 bases; nucleotides outside the gene matches: 16. The V call is TRBV5-1, the J call TRBJ1-2; 7 bases are a match to TRBD1. The clonotype originates from an adult in good health and CMV-seronegative. The sample consisted of memory CD4+ T cells from blood. CDR3 nucleotides: TGCGCCAGCAGCTTGGCCCTACTCGGACAGGACCCCCTTTATGGCTACACCTTC. It is translated as CASSLALLGQDPLYGYTF.